Below are 32 T cell receptor beta chains sequenced from a single sample in a study of radiation and T cells in renal cell carcinoma. Clones were read by immunoSEQ multiplex PCR, and TCRdb kept only the in-frame ones, dropping some. The sample records over 25,000 clones, 81% being singletons. Time point given: blood 4 weeks post-SBRT, at nephrectomy. As to treatment: 15 Gy SBRT to primary tumor, nephrectomy 4 weeks later. The sequences come from blood, collected from a patient whose treatment included radiotherapy and nephrectomy. These TCRs come from a man aged 60-69 years with renal cell carcinoma.

The rearrangement uses TRBV7-9 and TRBJ2-2, with unresolved D. The germline V gene has CDR1 SEHNR and CDR2 FQNEAQ (reference sequence). The germline V and J ends were trimmed by 0 bases and 7 bases, with 12 bases remaining between them. The CDR3 is 15 residues long. CDR3 amino acids: CASSLAVRSYGELFF. The CDR3 DNA sequence: TGTGCCAGCAGCTTAGCTGTCCGTTCGTACGGGGAGCTGTTTTTT.

This chain links TRBV29-1 with TRBJ2-2, with unresolved D. The germline V gene encodes CDR1 SQVTM and CDR2 ANQGSEA. The CDR3 consists of 12 residues. Between the trimmed V and J ends, which lost 3 bases and 0 bases, there was a span of 2 bases. CDR3 loop: CSVEANTGELFF. CDR3 coding DNA: TGCAGCGTTGAGGCGAACACCGGGGAGCTGTTTTTT.

The rearrangement links TRBV29-1 to TRBJ1-5; D unclear. Germline-derived CDR1 and CDR2 are SQVTM and ANQGSEA. The ends were cut back, 0 bases at V and 6 bases at J, with 6 bases in the middle. The CDR3 runs 12 residues. CDR3: CSVEDGGQPQHF. As DNA, the CDR3 is TGCAGCGTTGAAGATGGCGGTCAGCCCCAGCATTTT.

The rearrangement links TRBV27 to TRBJ2-4, with TRBD1 identical over 8 bases. Unmatched junction bases numbered 15, after V lost 4 bases and J lost 7 bases. The CDR3 runs 17 residues. Germline CDR1 is MNHEY and CDR2 is SMNVEV (reference sequence). DNA for the CDR3: TGTGCCAGCAGTTCCCGGACAGGGATTGGTCTCCGCAACATTCAGTACTTC. Protein: CASSSRTGIGLRNIQYF.

Written as DNA, the CDR3 is TGCGCCAGCAGCTTGACAGGAAACACTGAAGCTTTCTTT. Amino acid sequence: CASSLTGNTEAFF. The chain is built from TRBV5-1 and TRBJ1-1; weak D call: TRBD1 (5 bases). The V end lost 1 base, the J end lost 2 bases, and 6 bases lay between the germline ends. The germline V gene encodes CDR1 SGHRS and CDR2 YFSETQ. CDR3 length: 13 residues.

This clone is a singleton in its sample. This chain joins TRBV4-2 and TRBJ2-2; D unresolved. CDR3 size: 15 residues. V lost 1 base, J lost 8 bases, and 14 bases lay in between. Germline V lookup: CDR1 LGHNA, CDR2 YNFKEQ. The CDR3, as DNA: TGTGCCAGCAGCCAAGGCGTAATAGTGCGGGGGGAGCTGTTTTTT. Its translation: CASSQGVIVRGELFF.

This clone was detected a few times. CDR3 protein: CASGRGSGANVLTF. CDR3 sequence (DNA): TGTGCCAGCGGTCGGGGGTCAGGGGCCAACGTCCTGACTTTC. J is TRBJ2-6 and V is TRBV9; TRBD2 is a possible D gene (6 bases). The CDR3 has 14 amino acids. The germline V gene has CDR1 SGDLS and CDR2 YYNGEE. V lost 7 bases to trimming and J lost 4 bases, with 12 bases between them.

V gene TRBV11-1 combines with J gene TRBJ2-1; the match to TRBD1 covers 8 bases. CDR1 and CDR2 from the germline V gene are SGHAT and FQDESV (reference sequence). The CDR3 is 14 amino acids. The V and J ends lost 6 bases and 4 bases, in that order; junction bases with no gene match: 5. The CDR3: CASSPGGAYNEQFF. The CDR3 DNA reads TGTGCCAGCAGTCCAGGGGGCGCATACAATGAGCAGTTCTTC.

The V and J genes are TRBV6-1 and TRBJ2-3, with 7 bases that match TRBD2. The CDR3 loop spans 17 amino acids. Trimming took 2 bases from V and 1 from J; bases not matched to a gene: 9. Per germline, CDR1 MNHNS and CDR2 SASEGT. The CDR3 sequence: CASSEWGGSLGTDTQYF. DNA of the CDR3: TGTGCCAGCAGTGAATGGGGCGGGAGCCTCGGCACAGATACGCAGTATTTT.

The chain recombines TRBV29-1 with TRBJ2-7; TRBD2 matches 8 bases. The CDR3 extends over 11 amino acids. Germline V lookup: CDR1 SQVTM, CDR2 ANQGSEA. V was pared by 4 bases and J by 7 bases, with 3 bases of the junction left unmatched. The CDR3 loop reads CSVAGLGEQYF. The CDR3, as DNA: TGCAGCGTTGCGGGACTAGGGGAGCAGTACTTC.

The chain couples TRBV2 to TRBJ2-5; 9 bases fit TRBD2. The trim removed 7 bases at V and 3 bases at J, leaving 6 bases unmatched. CDR1 SNHLY and CDR2 FYNNEI come from the germline V gene. The CDR3 is 14 residues long. The CDR3 nucleotides are TGTGCCAGCAATCCACTAGCGGGTGAAGAGACCCAGTACTTC. This encodes CASNPLAGEETQYF.

The rearrangement links TRBV7-6 to TRBJ2-7, with D tentatively TRBD1 or TRBD2 (5 bases each). Trimming took 4 bases from V and 3 from J, leaving 22 bases between them. Per germline, CDR1 SGHVS and CDR2 FNYEAQ. The CDR3 is 17 residues long. CDR3 sequence (DNA): TGTGCCAGCAGCTCCACCACCGGGACCCACGGAGTCTACGAGCAGTACTTC. Amino acids: CASSSTTGTHGVYEQYF.

The chain combines TRBV7-2 with TRBJ1-1, with D possibly being TRBD1 (5 bases). V dropped 2 bases and J dropped 6 bases, with 16 bases sitting between them. This CDR3 has 15 amino acids. Germline V gives CDR1 SGHTA, CDR2 FQGNSA. The CDR3: CASSLIAGSLAEAFF. The CDR3 nucleotides are TGTGCCAGCAGCTTAATTGCAGGGAGCTTGGCTGAAGCTTTCTTT.

The chain joins TRBV18 to TRBJ2-5; a possible D gene is TRBD1 (6 bases). Between the trimmed V and J ends, which lost 4 bases and 3 bases, there was a span of 9 bases. The germline gives CDR1 KGHSH, CDR2 LQKENI. CDR3 length: 13 amino acids. DNA of the CDR3: TGTGCCAGCTCACAAGACAGGAAAGAGACCCAGTACTTC. Translation gives CASSQDRKETQYF.

The gene calls are TRBV19 and TRBJ2-1; no definite D call. V lost 0 bases and J 1 base, leaving 13 bases between the germline ends. The CDR3 sequence is 17 residues long. Germline V lookup: CDR1 LNHDA, CDR2 SQIVND (reference sequence). The CDR3 spells CASSIDGWANSYNEQFF. The CDR3 nucleotides are TGTGCCAGTAGTATAGATGGCTGGGCTAATTCCTACAATGAGCAGTTCTTC.

V and J are TRBV30 and TRBJ1-3, with D possibly matching TRBD1 (5 bases). Germline V gives CDR1 GTSNPN, CDR2 SVGIG (reference sequence). The CDR3 covers 15 residues. V gave up 0 bases and J gave up 4 bases, with 13 bases separating them. The CDR3 reads CAWSVGDGRGNTIYF. CDR3 DNA: TGTGCCTGGAGTGTCGGGGACGGCCGCGGAAACACCATATATTTT.

The chain has TRBV10-3 and TRBJ2-1, with D possibly being TRBD1 (5 bases). This CDR3 comprises 14 residues. Germline CDR1 and CDR2: ENHRY and SYGVKD. Trimming left V 6 bases short and J 6 bases short, with 15 bases between. CDR3 in DNA: TGTGCCATCAGCGATGAAGGGGCGGCCAATGAGCAGTTCTTC. This gives the protein CAISDEGAANEQFF.

The rearrangement links TRBV18 to TRBJ2-7, with TRBD1 identical over 8 bases. This CDR3 contains 16 residues. J was trimmed by 5 bases and V by 2 bases; bases with no gene match: 11. From germline, CDR1 is KGHSH and CDR2 LQKENI. CDR3 in amino acids: CASSPGAGNRGDEQYF. In DNA, the CDR3 is TGTGCCAGCTCACCAGGAGCCGGGAACAGGGGGGACGAGCAGTACTTC.

V gene TRBV30 combines with J gene TRBJ1-5; TRBD1 is a possible D gene (6 bases). The germline V gene has CDR1 GTSNPN and CDR2 SVGIG (reference sequence). This CDR3 contains 13 residues. V was trimmed by 5 bases and J by 3 bases, leaving 11 bases between them. The CDR3 sequence: CAWAHRVNQPQHF. CDR3 sequence (DNA): TGTGCCTGGGCACACAGGGTCAATCAGCCCCAGCATTTT.

This chain uses TRBV7-9 with TRBJ2-2; the D gene is possibly TRBD2 (6 bases). Germline loops: CDR1 SEHNR, CDR2 FQNEAQ (reference sequence). Trimming cost V 6 bases and J 6 bases, with 11 bases left between them. CDR3 length equals 13 residues. CDR3 sequence reads: CASRDSGAGELFF. The CDR3 region has the DNA TGTGCCAGCAGGGACTCGGGAGCCGGGGAGCTGTTTTTT.

This chain links TRBV27 with TRBJ2-4; 8 bases fit TRBD1. In germline, CDR1 is MNHEY, CDR2 SMNVEV (reference sequence). With 4 bases clipped from V and 1 base from J, the junction kept 9 bases outside the gene matches. CDR3 length: 17 amino acids. The CDR3 reads CASSSQTGVGAKNIQYF. The CDR3 bases are TGTGCCAGCAGTTCCCAGACAGGGGTTGGGGCCAAAAACATTCAGTACTTC.

The CDR3 is CASSQDRARGEQYF. The CDR3 nucleotides are TGTGCCAGCAGCCAAGATCGGGCTAGGGGCGAGCAGTACTTC. The chain employs TRBV4-2 and TRBJ2-7, with TRBD1 as a possible D gene (5 bases). The CDR3 loop spans 14 amino acids. Germline CDR1 and CDR2: LGHNA and YNFKEQ. Trimming took 0 bases from V and 6 from J, leaving 12 bases between them.

The chain is built from TRBV7-8 and TRBJ2-2; TRBD2 aligns across 10 bases. The J segment lost 4 bases and the V segment lost 5 bases, leaving 7 bases of the junction unmatched. The CDR3 covers 16 residues. Germline loops: CDR1 SGHVS, CDR2 FQNEAQ. CDR3 region: CASSLNSGRPTGELFF. In DNA, the CDR3 is TGTGCCAGCAGCCTAAATAGCGGGAGGCCCACCGGGGAGCTGTTTTTT.

J is TRBJ1-3 and V is TRBV5-1; D gene unclear. The germline V and J ends were trimmed by 1 base and 10 bases, with 21 bases remaining between them. Per germline, CDR1 SGHRS and CDR2 YFSETQ. The CDR3 is 16 residues long. The CDR3 sequence is CASSLYNTPAERTIYF. The CDR3 nucleotides are TGCGCCAGCAGCTTGTATAACACGCCGGCAGAAAGGACCATATATTTT.

This chain links TRBV7-2 with TRBJ2-1; 13 bases agree with TRBD2. V lost 5 bases, J lost 5 bases, and 3 bases stayed unmatched. Germline CDR1 SGHTA, CDR2 FQGNSA. The CDR3 is made up of 15 amino acids. CDR3 nucleotides: TGTGCCAGCAGCCCGGGACTAGCGGGGCACAATGAGCAGTTCTTC. This encodes CASSPGLAGHNEQFF.

This clone was detected only a few times. This sequence joins TRBV27 and TRBJ2-7; TRBD2 matches 7 bases. Germline V gene lookup returns CDR1 MNHEY and CDR2 SMNVEV (reference sequence). J gave up 6 bases and V 6 bases, and 8 bases lay outside the gene matches. CDR3 length: 13 residues. The CDR3 loop is CASRAGGGGEQYF. The CDR3 nucleotides read TGTGCCAGCAGGGCAGGTGGGGGGGGCGAGCAGTACTTC.

The rearrangement joins TRBV7-2 to TRBJ2-7, with 11 bases lining up with TRBD2. This CDR3 is 16 amino acids long. The V gene end was trimmed by 4 bases and the J gene end by 2 bases; junction bases not matched to a gene: 7. Germline V CDR1 and CDR2: SGHTA, FQGNSA. CDR3 residues: CASSSISGRGTYEQYF. The CDR3 bases are TGTGCCAGCAGCTCCATTAGCGGGAGGGGGACCTACGAGCAGTACTTC.

There are a few counts of this clone. This chain joins TRBV5-1 and TRBJ2-5, with D maybe TRBD2 (6 bases). This CDR3 contains 15 residues. Trimming took 4 bases from V and 4 from J, leaving 17 bases between them. CDR1 and CDR2 from the germline V gene are SGHRS and YFSETQ. CDR3 residues: CASSPHGDSGETQYF. In nucleotides, the CDR3 is TGCGCCAGCAGCCCCCATGGGGACTCAGGAGAGACCCAGTACTTC.

The chain joins TRBV2 to TRBJ2-7, with D maybe TRBD2 (6 bases). Trimming left V 11 bases short and J 3 bases short, with 11 bases between. Germline CDR1 and CDR2: SNHLY and FYNNEI. This CDR3 is built from 11 residues. The CDR3 DNA reads as TGTGCCGGTGGGGGGTACTACGAGCAGTACTTC. Translating it yields CAGGGYYEQYF. Full variable domain (rest looked up from reference TRBV2 and TRBJ2-7): EPEVTQTPSHQVTQMGQEVILRCVPISNHLYFYWYRQILGQKVEFLVSFYNNEISEKSEIFDDQFSVERPDGSNFTLKIRSTKLEDSAMYFCAGGGYYEQYFGPGTRLTVT.

Of note for this clone: The same CDR3 also results from other DNA sequences found in this sample. CDR3 region: CASSPDRNRGYGYTF. For the CDR3, the DNA is TGTGCCAGCAGCCCTGACCGAAATCGGGGCTATGGCTACACCTTC. The J gene is TRBJ1-2, the V gene TRBV7-2; D not resolved. Trimming removed 5 bases from V and 4 bases from J, with 17 bases in between. The CDR3 is 15 amino acids. Germline values: CDR1 SGHTA, CDR2 FQGNSA.

The genes are TRBV9 and TRBJ1-3; D gene ambiguous. V lost 1 base to trimming and J lost 0 bases, with 14 bases between them. Germline CDR1 is SGDLS and CDR2 is YYNGEE. This CDR3 has 17 residues. The CDR3 sequence is CASSVYGSLFSGNTIYF. The CDR3 region has the DNA TGTGCCAGCAGCGTATACGGCAGCCTTTTCTCTGGAAACACCATATATTTT.

V usage is TRBV5-1 and J usage is TRBJ1-1, with D possibly matching TRBD1 (5 bases). V was clipped by 5 bases and J by 7 bases, with 15 bases between them. Germline V gene data show CDR1 as SGHRS and CDR2 as YFSETQ. There are 13 residues in the CDR3. CDR3 sequence (DNA): TGCGCCAGCAGTAATGGCAGGGAGGGTGAAGCTTTCTTT. Protein sequence: CASSNGREGEAFF.